This T cell receptor beta chain originates from a study of blood T cell repertoires in COVID-19. Across the whole study: Donors in the United States, Italy and Spain gave samples during acute or convalescent COVID-19.

Participant ages covered about 18 to 95 years across about 25 US areas. Unmatched junction bases numbered 5, after V lost 0 bases and J lost 0 bases. CDR1 is MNHEY and CDR2 is SVGAGI in the germline V gene. The CDR3 has 16 residues. Assay used: immunoSEQ multiplex PCR; TCRdb lists only in-frame clones, some missing. The data hold 200,000 or so clones, with roughly nine tenths observed a single time. A word on this clone: The same CDR3 arises from other DNA sequences in this sample as well.

This clonotype originated in a woman between 18 and 29 years old who had recovered from COVID-19. This chain joins TRBV6-5 and TRBJ2-7, with 7 bases aligning to TRBD1. Input material: PBMCs or T cells enriched from blood (not recorded which). This chain's CDR3 is CASSYSAGDSSYEQYF. CDR3 bases: TGTGCCAGCAGTTACTCAGCTGGGGACAGCTCCTACGAGCAGTACTTC.